Listed below are T cell receptor beta chains from one sample, sequenced in a study of identical twins. MiXCR was run by TCRdb on the 5' RACE reads, yielding one entry per CDR3 protein. This sample has some 440,000 distinct CDR3 sequences, with roughly 26% found just once. The same data also went into a second study, on T cells expressing NK-cell markers.

Specimen: CD4+ T cells sorted from blood. The receptors were gathered from a woman between 18 and 29 years old in good health. Each CDR3 is given with its conserved first and last residue. A D gene is named only where the DNA matches it firmly. Rows may omit the clone size; those that give it use once, few, many or a size class.

size: many
J: TRBJ1-1
V: TRBV25-1
D: NA
DNA: TGTGCCAGCAGTGACCTAGGACGGGGTGTGACTGAAGCTTTCTTT
CDR3: CASSDLGRGVTEAFF

size: few
J: TRBJ1-5
V: TRBV5-1
D: NA
DNA: TGCGCCAGCAGCCCGGACTCTTCCAATCAGCCCCAGCATTTT
CDR3: CASSPDSSNQPQHF

size: few
J: TRBJ1-1
V: TRBV12-3/TRBV12-4
D: NA
DNA: TGTGCCAGCAGTTTTACAGGGAGATTGGGCGCTTTCTTT
CDR3: CASSFTGRLGAFF

size: NA
J: TRBJ2-4
V: TRBV19
D: NA
DNA: TGTGCCAGTAGTGGGGGGCTAGAGATTCAGTACTTC
CDR3: CASSGGLEIQYF

size: few
J: TRBJ2-5
V: TRBV7-2
D: NA
DNA: TGTGCCAGCAGCTTGACTAGTTGGGGAGAGACCCAGTACTTC
CDR3: CASSLTSWGETQYF

size: few
J: TRBJ2-1
V: TRBV6-2/TRBV6-3
D: NA
DNA: TGTGCCAGCAGCCTCATTGACGGTTCCTACAATGAGCAGTTCTTC
CDR3: CASSLIDGSYNEQFF

size: few
J: TRBJ1-4
V: TRBV5-1
D: NA
DNA: TGCGCCAGCAGCTCACGACAGACTAATGAAAAACTGTTTTTT
CDR3: CASSSRQTNEKLFF

size: NA
J: TRBJ2-7
V: TRBV11-3
D: NA
DNA: TGTGCCAGCAGCATACGAGACAGTTTGTCAGGCGAGCAGTACTTC
CDR3: CASSIRDSLSGEQYF

size: NA
J: TRBJ2-3
V: TRBV3-1
D: NA
DNA: TGTGCCAGCAGCCAAGTTGGGAGCACAGATACGCAGTATTTT
CDR3: CASSQVGSTDTQYF

size: few
J: TRBJ2-3
V: TRBV10-3
D: TRBD2
DNA: TGTGCCATTGATAGTGGGACTAGCTCAGATACGCAGTATTTT
CDR3: CAIDSGTSSDTQYF

size: NA
J: TRBJ2-1
V: TRBV20-1
D: TRBD2
DNA: TGCAGTGCTAGCGGGGGGGCAAAGTACAATGAGCAGTTCTTC
CDR3: CSASGGAKYNEQFF

size: few
J: TRBJ1-2
V: TRBV6-5
D: NA
DNA: TGTGCCAGCAGTTACCCCCAGTTCTATGGCTACACCTTC
CDR3: CASSYPQFYGYTF

size: few
J: TRBJ2-7
V: TRBV20-1
D: NA
DNA: TGCAGTGCTAGAGGGGGTTCCTACGAGCAGTACTTC
CDR3: CSARGGSYEQYF

size: once
J: TRBJ2-1
V: TRBV6-5
D: NA
DNA: TGTGCCAGCAGTTACTGGAGGGGTCAGTACAATGAGCAGTTCTTC
CDR3: CASSYWRGQYNEQFF

size: NA
J: TRBJ1-6
V: TRBV6-1
D: TRBD1
DNA: TGTGCCAGTCGACAGGGCTTCGGTTCACCCCTCCACTTT
CDR3: CASRQGFGSPLHF

size: NA
J: TRBJ2-2
V: TRBV5-6
D: NA
DNA: TGTGCCAGCAGCCCGCGGGGCAGTAGCACCGGGGAGCTGTTTTTT
CDR3: CASSPRGSSTGELFF

size: once
J: TRBJ2-1
V: TRBV3-1
D: NA
DNA: TGTGCCAGCAGCCACGAAGGGGGGAGCAATGAGCAGTTCTTC
CDR3: CASSHEGGSNEQFF

size: once
J: TRBJ1-1
V: TRBV25-1
D: NA
DNA: TGTGCCAGCAGTGAACGGAGTGAAGCTTTCTTT
CDR3: CASSERSEAFF

size: NA
J: TRBJ2-2
V: TRBV6-5
D: TRBD1
DNA: TGTGCCAGCAGACAGGGGAACGGGGAGCTGTTTTTT
CDR3: CASRQGNGELFF

size: NA
J: TRBJ1-1
V: TRBV7-9
D: NA
DNA: TGTGCCAGCAGCTTAGGGGAAAGGGTAGCTTTCTTT
CDR3: CASSLGERVAFF

size: many
J: TRBJ2-7
V: TRBV5-5
D: TRBD1
DNA: TGTGCCAGCAGCTTGACAGGGGGCGAGCAGTACTTC
CDR3: CASSLTGGEQYF

size: NA
J: TRBJ2-5
V: TRBV20-1
D: NA
DNA: TGCAGTGCTAGGTTCGGGGGGCCCTTACAAGAGACCCAGTACTTC
CDR3: CSARFGGPLQETQYF

size: few
J: TRBJ2-2
V: TRBV7-3
D: NA
DNA: TGTGCCAGCAGCTTAACGGCCGGGAACACCGGGGAGCTGTTTTTT
CDR3: CASSLTAGNTGELFF

size: many
J: TRBJ1-2
V: TRBV4-2
D: NA
DNA: TGTGCCAGCAGCCAAGATCGCACAGCTAACTATGGCTACACCTTC
CDR3: CASSQDRTANYGYTF

size: few
J: TRBJ2-5
V: TRBV3-1
D: NA
DNA: TGTGCCAGCAGCCTCCGCGGGGCGGCTCAAGAGACCCAGTACTTC
CDR3: CASSLRGAAQETQYF

size: once
J: TRBJ2-3
V: TRBV18
D: NA
DNA: TGTGCCAGCTCACCACCCGATGGACGAGATACGCAGTATTTT
CDR3: CASSPPDGRDTQYF

size: few
J: TRBJ2-1
V: TRBV20-1
D: TRBD2
DNA: TGCAGTGCCCTACTAGCGGGGGCCCACAATGAGCAGTTCTTC
CDR3: CSALLAGAHNEQFF

size: NA
J: TRBJ2-7
V: TRBV20-1
D: NA
DNA: TGCAGTGTTCGGACCCGCAGCGAAGTACACGAGCAGTACTTC
CDR3: CSVRTRSEVHEQYF

size: NA
J: TRBJ2-2
V: TRBV5-5
D: TRBD1
DNA: TGTGCCAGCAGTTACCGGACAGGGTACACCGGGGAGCTGTTTTTT
CDR3: CASSYRTGYTGELFF

size: NA
J: TRBJ2-1
V: TRBV5-1
D: TRBD2
DNA: TGCGCCAGCAGCCTGGAGCGGGGGGGCATCGATGAGCAGTTCTTC
CDR3: CASSLERGGIDEQFF

size: NA
J: TRBJ2-3
V: TRBV12-3/TRBV12-4
D: NA
DNA: TGTGCCAGCAGTTCGAGGGCACAGGGAGCAGATACGCAGTATTTT
CDR3: CASSSRAQGADTQYF

size: many
J: TRBJ2-3
V: TRBV6-1
D: TRBD1
DNA: TGTGCCACCGCACCTCGGGACAGGGAGTCAGATACGCAGTATTTT
CDR3: CATAPRDRESDTQYF

size: NA
J: TRBJ2-7
V: TRBV20-1
D: NA
DNA: TGCAGTGCTAGTAGCCGCTACGAGCAGTACTTC
CDR3: CSASSRYEQYF

size: few
J: TRBJ2-7
V: TRBV5-1
D: NA
DNA: TGCGCCAGCAGCTTGGTTGGGAGCAGAACCTACGAGCAGTACTTC
CDR3: CASSLVGSRTYEQYF

size: NA
J: TRBJ2-1
V: TRBV12-3/TRBV12-4
D: TRBD2
DNA: TGTGCCAGCAGTTTAGAAAGCGGGAGGCCCAATGAGCAGTTCTTC
CDR3: CASSLESGRPNEQFF

size: many
J: TRBJ2-2
V: TRBV5-1
D: TRBD2
DNA: TGCGCCAGCAGCGCAGGACTAGCGGGTCTCACCGGGGAGCTGTTTTTT
CDR3: CASSAGLAGLTGELFF

size: NA
J: TRBJ2-7
V: TRBV6-4
D: NA
DNA: TGTGCCAGCACCCTCTACGAGCAGTACTTC
CDR3: CASTLYEQYF

size: few
J: TRBJ1-2
V: TRBV7-2
D: NA
DNA: TGTGCCAGCAGCTTCTCTAGTACATCGGGACTTCATGGCTACACCTTC
CDR3: CASSFSSTSGLHGYTF

size: NA
J: TRBJ1-2
V: TRBV6-6
D: NA
DNA: TGTGCCAGCAGTTATCTTAGAGGGGATGGCTACACCTTC
CDR3: CASSYLRGDGYTF

size: NA
J: TRBJ2-1
V: TRBV12-3/TRBV12-4
D: NA
DNA: TGTGCCAGCAGTGGGGGTGCGCGCCGGGAGCAGTTCTTC
CDR3: CASSGGARREQFF

size: few
J: TRBJ2-3
V: TRBV7-9
D: NA
DNA: TGTGCCAGCACCCCCTACTCAGATACGCAGTATTTT
CDR3: CASTPYSDTQYF

size: NA
J: TRBJ2-6
V: TRBV30
D: NA
DNA: TGTGCCTGGAGTGTACAGGGTCTTTATGGGTCTGGCCTGACTTTC
CDR3: CAWSVQGLYGSGLTF

size: NA
J: TRBJ1-3
V: TRBV20-1
D: NA
DNA: TGCAGTGCCCGACCGGACATAAGAAACACCATATATTTT
CDR3: CSARPDIRNTIYF

size: few
J: TRBJ1-5
V: TRBV18
D: NA
DNA: TGTGCCAGCTCACCGACAAAAAATCAGGGGAATCAGCCCCAGCATTTT
CDR3: CASSPTKNQGNQPQHF

size: NA
J: TRBJ2-2
V: TRBV12-3/TRBV12-4
D: NA
DNA: TGTGCCAGCAGTTCCGACATGATTGGGCCCGGGGAGCTGTTTTTT
CDR3: CASSSDMIGPGELFF

size: few
J: TRBJ2-7
V: TRBV5-6
D: NA
DNA: TGTGCCAGCAGCAGCCCCGGGACTTTAGCATACGAGCAGTACTTC
CDR3: CASSSPGTLAYEQYF

size: NA
J: TRBJ2-3
V: TRBV6-1
D: TRBD2
DNA: TGTGCCAGCAGGCCGGGACTAGCCACAGATACGCAGTATTTT
CDR3: CASRPGLATDTQYF

size: NA
J: TRBJ2-1
V: TRBV6-2/TRBV6-3
D: NA
DNA: TGTGCCAGCAGTTACTCGTCGGTACGCTCCTACAATGAGCAGTTCTTC
CDR3: CASSYSSVRSYNEQFF

size: NA
J: TRBJ1-2
V: TRBV15
D: NA
DNA: TGTGCCACCAGCAGTGGGGGAGGCTATGGCTACACCTTC
CDR3: CATSSGGGYGYTF

size: once
J: TRBJ2-5
V: TRBV3-1
D: NA
DNA: TGTGCCAGCAGTCAAACAACGACTAGCCAAGAGACCCAGTACTTC
CDR3: CASSQTTTSQETQYF

size: NA
J: TRBJ1-1
V: TRBV6-2/TRBV6-3
D: NA
DNA: TGTGCCAGCAGTTACTCAAGGACTGAAGCTTTCTTT
CDR3: CASSYSRTEAFF

size: few
J: TRBJ2-7
V: TRBV7-9
D: TRBD2
DNA: TGTGCCAGCAGCGCGGGACTAGCGGGAGAATTGGAGCAGTACTTC
CDR3: CASSAGLAGELEQYF

size: NA
J: TRBJ2-5
V: TRBV20-1
D: TRBD1
DNA: TGCAGTACCCCCAGGGGGGAGACCCAGTACTTC
CDR3: CSTPRGETQYF

size: many
J: TRBJ2-1
V: TRBV12-3/TRBV12-4
D: NA
DNA: TGTGCCAGCAGGTGGCGGAGCTCCTACAATGAGCAGTTCTTC
CDR3: CASRWRSSYNEQFF

size: NA
J: TRBJ1-1
V: TRBV15
D: NA
DNA: TGTGCCACCAGCAGATACGCTGAAGCTTTCTTT
CDR3: CATSRYAEAFF

size: few
J: TRBJ2-1
V: TRBV11-2
D: NA
DNA: TGTGCCAGCAGCTTACGATTGGTCGGGGCTAGCGCCGGCAATGAGCAGTTCTTC
CDR3: CASSLRLVGASAGNEQFF

size: NA
J: TRBJ1-1
V: TRBV6-2/TRBV6-3
D: NA
DNA: TGTGCCAGCACAGACAGACTGAACACTGAAGCTTTCTTT
CDR3: CASTDRLNTEAFF

size: few
J: TRBJ1-2
V: TRBV5-1
D: NA
DNA: TGCGCCAGCAGCTTGGACGTTAACTATGGCTACACCTTC
CDR3: CASSLDVNYGYTF

size: NA
J: TRBJ1-2
V: TRBV29-1
D: NA
DNA: TGCAGCGTTAGTTATGGCAGCCGGGCAAACTATGGCTACACCTTC
CDR3: CSVSYGSRANYGYTF